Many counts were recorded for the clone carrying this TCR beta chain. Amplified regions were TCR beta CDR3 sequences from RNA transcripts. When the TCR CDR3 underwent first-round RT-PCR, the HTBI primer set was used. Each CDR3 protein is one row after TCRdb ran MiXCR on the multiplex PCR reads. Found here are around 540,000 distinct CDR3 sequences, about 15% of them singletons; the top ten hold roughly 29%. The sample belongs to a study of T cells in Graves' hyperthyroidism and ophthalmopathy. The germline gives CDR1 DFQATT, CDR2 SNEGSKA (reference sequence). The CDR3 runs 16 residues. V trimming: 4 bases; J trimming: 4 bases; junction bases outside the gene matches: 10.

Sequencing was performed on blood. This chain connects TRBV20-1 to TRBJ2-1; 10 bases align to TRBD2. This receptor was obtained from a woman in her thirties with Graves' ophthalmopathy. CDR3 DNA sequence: TGCAGTGCTATCTCCCTACTAGCGGGAAAGTACAATGAGCAGTTCTTC. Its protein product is CSAISLLAGKYNEQFF.